These 22 T cell receptor beta chains originate from one sample sequenced in a study of OX40 agonist ivuxolimab in advanced cancers. The table came from immunoSEQ multiplex PCR; TCRdb's copy has only in-frame clones and leaves some out. The table has 55,000 to 75,000 clones, 90% to 95% seen once. The sequences come from CD4+ or CD8+ T cells sorted from blood, collected in a trial of the OX40 agonist ivuxolimab. The receptor source for this set is an adult with an advanced solid tumor such as melanoma, head and neck, liver or kidney cancer.

The chain links TRBV5-1 to TRBJ2-7; 11 bases agree with TRBD1. V lost 2 bases to trimming and J lost 0 bases; unmatched junction nucleotides: 10. The CDR3 is made up of 18 amino acids. The germline V gene encodes CDR1 SGHRS and CDR2 YFSETQ. CDR3 nucleotide sequence: TGCGCCAGCAGCTTCCGGGACAGGGGGAGCGGGAGCTCCTACGAGCAGTACTTC. It translates to CASSFRDRGSGSSYEQYF.

The chain carries TRBV5-1 and TRBJ1-2; 7 bases align to TRBD1. Germline values: CDR1 SGHRS, CDR2 YFSETQ. V trimming: 4 bases; J trimming: 7 bases; junction bases outside the gene matches: 10. The CDR3 consists of 14 residues. The CDR3 coding sequence is TGCGCCAGCAGCGAGGGGGCAGGGAGGATTGGCTACACCTTC. It codes for CASSEGAGRIGYTF.

The chain combines TRBV29-1 with TRBJ2-5, with D possibly matching TRBD2 (7 bases). Germline lookup yields CDR1 SQVTM and CDR2 ANQGSEA. The V gene lost 3 bases and the J gene lost 4 bases, with 21 bases spanning the gap. This CDR3 is built from 16 residues. CDR3 nucleotides: TGCAGCGTTGACGTCTGGCTCGGGGGGCGCGGAGAGACCCAGTACTTC. Residues: CSVDVWLGGRGETQYF.

This chain joins TRBV6-1 and TRBJ1-1, with D unresolved. This CDR3 spans 15 amino acids. Trimming took 6 bases from V and 1 from J, leaving 15 bases between them. In germline, CDR1 is MNHNS, CDR2 SASEGT. As DNA, the CDR3 is TGTGCCAGCAGCTCTACCCCCGGCAGGAACACTGAAGCTTTCTTT. Its translation: CASSSTPGRNTEAFF.

This chain connects TRBV2 to TRBJ1-2; D remains ambiguous. The CDR3 runs 12 residues. Looked up from germline, CDR1 is SNHLY and CDR2 is FYNNEI. The ends were cut back, 2 bases at V and 3 bases at J, with 4 bases in the middle. This CDR3 reads CASSEQDYGYTF. The CDR3 coding sequence is TGTGCCAGCAGTGAACAAGACTATGGCTACACCTTC.

In nucleotides, the CDR3 is TGTGCCAGCAGCCCTACAACCTACGAGCAGTACTTC. This sequence encodes CASSPTTYEQYF. This chain connects TRBV7-2 to TRBJ2-7; D gene unclear. Germline CDR1 and CDR2: SGHTA and FQGNSA. The V end lost 5 bases, the J end lost 2 bases, and 7 bases lay between the germline ends. CDR3 length: 12 amino acids. Complete variable domain (other parts from reference TRBV7-2 and TRBJ2-7): GAGVSQSPSNKVTEKGKDVELRCDPISGHTALYWYRQSLGQGLEFLIYFQGNSAPDKSGLPSDRFSAERTGGSVSTLTIQRTQQEDSAVYLCASSPTTYEQYFGPGTRLTVT.

The chain carries TRBV5-4 and TRBJ2-1; 10 nucleotides align to TRBD2. Trimming cost V 2 bases and J 2 bases; bases outside gene matches: 4. This CDR3 is built from 16 residues. Germline V gene data show CDR1 as SGHNT and CDR2 as YYREEE (reference sequence). The CDR3 DNA reads as TGTGCCAGCAGCTTTAAGCGGGGGGGCACCTACAATGAGCAGTTCTTC. Its translation: CASSFKRGGTYNEQFF.

The CDR3 DNA follows: TGTGCCAGCAGTGATCCCGGCAGCTCCTACGAGCAGTACTTC. Protein: CASSDPGSSYEQYF. J is TRBJ2-7 and V is TRBV2; no clear D gene. CDR3 length: 14 amino acids. With 3 bases removed from V and 0 bases from J, the gap between germline ends came to 9 bases. In germline, CDR1 is SNHLY, CDR2 FYNNEI.

Notes on this clone: The same CDR3 also results from other DNA sequences found in this sample. The rearrangement uses TRBV11-2 and TRBJ2-1; no definite D call. V was shortened by 8 bases and J by 3 bases, with 2 bases between the two germline ends. CDR1 is SGHAT and CDR2 is FQNNGV in the germline V gene. The CDR3 runs 10 residues. The CDR3 region has the DNA TGTGCCAGCGGCTACAATGAGCAGTTCTTC. Its translation is CASGYNEQFF.

This chain links TRBV9 with TRBJ2-7; 10 bases line up with TRBD1. CDR3 length: 15 amino acids. Germline values: CDR1 SGDLS, CDR2 YYNGEE. Losses at the gene ends were 0 bases for V and 4 bases for J; bases not matched to a gene: 4. CDR3: CASSVGGDRGYEQYF. The CDR3 nucleotides are TGTGCCAGCAGCGTAGGTGGGGACAGGGGTTACGAGCAGTACTTC.

The rearrangement joins TRBV5-3 to TRBJ1-3; maybe TRBD1 (5 bases). TRBV5-3 is treated as an ORF (open reading frame) with a function not yet certain. The CDR3 runs to 15 residues. Trimming removed 3 bases from V and 0 bases from J, with 10 bases in between. CDR3 sequence (DNA): TGTGCCAGAAGCTATCGACAGAGCTCTGGAAACACCATATATTTT. Protein sequence: CARSYRQSSGNTIYF.

The rearrangement joins TRBV12-5 to TRBJ2-1; TRBD2 agrees at 7 bases. CDR1 LGHNT and CDR2 FRNRAP come from the germline V gene. This CDR3 is built from 16 residues. After removal of 6 bases from V and 4 bases from J, the junction contained 12 bases not matched to a gene. In DNA, the CDR3 is TGTGCTAGTGGACGAGCCTTGGGCGGGGGTTACAATGAGCAGTTCTTC. This encodes CASGRALGGGYNEQFF.

J is TRBJ2-7 and V is TRBV28; a weak D match, TRBD1 (6 bases). Germline V gene data show CDR1 as MDHEN and CDR2 as SYDVKM. The CDR3 length is 16 residues. V lost 6 bases and J lost 0, with 18 bases in between. The CDR3 nucleotides are TGTGCCAGCAGCCTGAAACAGGGCTTCAGCTCCTACGAGCAGTACTTC. Protein sequence: CASSLKQGFSSYEQYF.

The gene calls are TRBV11-2 and TRBJ1-2; D remains unclear. V was clipped by 0 bases and J by 1 base, with 6 bases between them. The CDR3 has 14 amino acids. Germline V gene sequence: CDR1 SGHAT, CDR2 FQNNGV. This CDR3 reads CASSLDTVNYGYTF. In DNA, the CDR3 is TGTGCCAGCAGCTTAGATACAGTTAACTATGGCTACACCTTC.

The rearrangement uses TRBV5-1 and TRBJ1-4; D is unresolved. Germline CDR1 is SGHRS and CDR2 is YFSETQ. The CDR3 has 14 residues. V lost 3 bases and J lost 8, with 14 bases in between. The CDR3 loop reads CASSSAPGGEKLFF. The CDR3 DNA reads TGCGCCAGCAGCTCGGCGCCAGGTGGGGAAAAACTGTTTTTT.

The chain is built from TRBV28 and TRBJ2-7; maybe TRBD2 (5 bases). Trimming stripped 5 bases from V and 4 bases from J, with 18 bases between. CDR1 and CDR2 (germline): MDHEN, SYDVKM. The CDR3 has 15 amino acids. CDR3 amino acids: CASSPLGELTYEQYF. In DNA, the CDR3 is TGTGCCAGCAGTCCCCTCGGGGAGCTGACTTACGAGCAGTACTTC.

The chain couples TRBV6-5 to TRBJ1-2, with D maybe TRBD1 (6 bases). Germline loops: CDR1 MNHEY, CDR2 SVGAGI. This CDR3 has 15 amino acids. The V end lost 6 bases, the J end lost 2 bases, and 16 bases lay between the germline ends. The CDR3 DNA reads as TGTGCCAGCAGCCCCCTCGGGGGGCGAAACTATGGCTACACCTTC. Its protein product is CASSPLGGRNYGYTF.

This chain uses TRBV5-1 with TRBJ2-7, with unresolved D. V was trimmed by 4 bases and J by 3 bases, leaving 17 bases between them. The CDR3 loop spans 15 amino acids. From germline, CDR1 is SGHRS and CDR2 YFSETQ. CDR3 region: CASSPQPSSIYEQYF. As DNA, the CDR3 is TGCGCCAGCAGCCCACAGCCCTCCTCGATCTACGAGCAGTACTTC.

V usage is TRBV30 and J usage is TRBJ1-3; D is ambiguous. In germline, CDR1 is GTSNPN, CDR2 SVGIG (reference sequence). V was shortened by 2 bases and J by 4 bases, with 18 bases between the two germline ends. This CDR3 comprises 16 residues. The CDR3 DNA sequence: TGTGCCTGGAGTCTCACCCCCACTTCGGCCGGAAACACCATATATTTT. Translating it yields CAWSLTPTSAGNTIYF.

The chain recombines TRBV19 with TRBJ1-5; no clear D gene. V gave up 5 bases and J gave up 6 bases, with 11 bases separating them. CDR1 and CDR2 from the germline V gene are LNHDA and SQIVND (reference sequence). The CDR3 is made up of 13 amino acids. The CDR3 reads CASSGIGGQPQHF. DNA of the CDR3: TGTGCCAGTAGTGGGATAGGCGGTCAGCCCCAGCATTTT.

This clone was counted a single time. The chain employs TRBV7-9 and TRBJ2-3, with 9 bases matching TRBD2. CDR1 is SEHNR, CDR2 FQNEAQ, per germline (reference sequence). The CDR3 totals 16 residues. The ends lost 3 bases at V and 1 base at J; junction bases unmatched: 5. The CDR3 loop is CASSFGTSKRTDTQYF. The CDR3 nucleotides read TGTGCCAGCAGCTTCGGGACTAGCAAACGCACAGATACGCAGTATTTT.

This clone occurred once. Here the CDR3 reads CASSPWGLAGIQETQYF. CDR3 DNA sequence: TGCGCCAGCAGCCCCTGGGGACTAGCGGGTATACAAGAGACCCAGTACTTC. The chain combines TRBV4-1 with TRBJ2-5; 12 positions agree with TRBD2. CDR1 is MGHRA, CDR2 YSYEKL, per germline. Trimming took 4 bases from V and 2 from J; bases not matched to a gene: 8. CDR3 length: 17 amino acids.